This T cell receptor beta chain was recovered during a study of CD8+CD57+ T cells in acquired aplastic anemia. Whole-study context: Sorted CD4+ and CD8+ cells yielded 3.2 ug of DNA on average.

The template used for profiling TCR beta VDJ and CDR3 was genomic DNA. TCRdb re-analysed the reads in MiXCR, keeping a single row per CDR3 protein. The profile covers fewer than 250,000 distinct CDR3 sequences, with roughly half appearing a single time and about 15% taken by the ten largest. This clonotype has more than one count but fewer than ten. The CDR3 runs to 15 residues. The ends were cut back, 1 base at V and 2 bases at J, with 10 bases in the middle. Germline lookup yields CDR1 SGHTA and CDR2 FQGNSA. What was sequenced was sorted CD4+, CD8+, or CD8+CD57+ T cells (not recorded which) from PBMCs. The sequence came from a human donor in good health, serving as a control. The chain carries TRBV7-2 and TRBJ2-3; D is undetermined. The CDR3 spells CASSLVGYPTDTQYF. Written as DNA, the CDR3 is TGTGCCAGCAGCTTAGTGGGCTATCCCACAGATACGCAGTATTTT. The complete variable domain, with remaining parts taken from reference TRBV7-2 and TRBJ2-3, reads GAGVSQSPSNKVTEKGKDVELRCDPISGHTALYWYRQSLGQGLEFLIYFQGNSAPDKSGLPSDRFSAERTGGSVSTLTIQRTQQEDSAVYLCASSLVGYPTDTQYFGPGTRLTVL.